The T cell receptor beta chain described here comes from a study of T cells after posttransplantation cyclophosphamide (dated by TCRdb to 2016 to 2017). Study-level background: Using TRB sequencing, the study followed how the T cell repertoire rebuilt after myeloablative bone marrow transplantation with posttransplantation cyclophosphamide given as GVHD prophylaxis. In 3 patients, TRB sequencing was also performed on up to about 3 more blood samples taken 2 to 5.2 years after transplant, and in 4 patients, pretransplant blood was also TRB-sequenced. Public TRB sequences were compared against a database of over 3,500 sequences linked to responses to pathogens, tumor antigens, self-antigens and alloantigens. Because TRA and TRB clonality correlated tightly in some ten samples, later TCR analyses were limited to TRB. Samples from around 40 PTCy-treated patients and roughly 17 related bone marrow donors of those patients were subjected to antigen receptor sequencing. TRB sequencing was performed on blood from all 30 or so PTCy patients with 1-year posttransplant specimens. Points the paper makes about the study in general: The TRB repertoires of T cells infiltrating skin or GI tract showed only limited overlap with the TRB repertoires of T cells in blood. At 1-2 months, donor-recipient similarity was low but rose over the first year, and the later blood repertoires were often dominated by donor CD8+ memory clones. Across the approximately 46 patients, TRB clonality was highly associated with recipient CMV seropositivity and CMV reactivation, and diversity with PTCy was similar to that in the CNI/methotrexate controls.

Genomic DNA was the input for TRB sequencing, which was run either with the immunoSEQ assay at survey resolution or with the hsTCRB kit. In the authors' own workflow: The immunoSEQ software handled initial read processing, and the LymphoSeq R package was used for repertoire analyses. Clonality was computed as 1 minus normalized Shannon entropy; Gini coefficient was also calculated for each TRB dataset. Phenotypes of unsorted samples were inferred by mapping TRB sequences from sorted subsets of the recipient or donor onto unsorted samples of the same recipient. Not all clones reach the TCRdb copy of this immuneACCESS table, which keeps in-frame sequences only. Checked studies attribute under half of the gap to unresolved V genes and leave the rest unexplained. That table furnishes V, J and clone size, whereas the DNA furnished D and trimming. Within this sample are some 9,700 clones, with roughly four fifths of them counted one time only. The ten biggest clones cover about 15% of the sample.

Reading the label with the study, this specimen's treatment or condition is: high-dose cyclophosphamide on days +3 and +4 as single-agent GVHD prophylaxis. For conditioning, the PTCy patients got busulfan and fludarabine, then a related or unrelated marrow graft, followed by cyclophosphamide on days +3 and +4. The PTCy-treated patients were drawn from a prospective, multi-institutional clinical trial. Peripheral blood and bone marrow mononuclear cells were isolated by Ficoll-Hypaque density centrifugation and cryopreserved. With regard to this clone: The antigen it recognizes is unknown. Base qualities are not at hand, and no much larger clone is one base apart.

Trimming removed 0 bases from V and 1 base from J; the gene matches leave 10 bases unexplained. CDR1 SGDLS and CDR2 YYNGEE are derived from the germline V gene. From cysteine to phenylalanine, the CDR3 is 19 amino acids long. Only CDR3 DNA remains: 57 bases, in frame from the first base. Rearrangement joined TRBV9 to TRBJ2-1; TRBD2 matches 10 bases in the middle. Sequencing was performed on PBMCs, taken roughly 1,900 days after a stem cell transplant with posttransplant cyclophosphamide. The TCR comes from a female patient aged 40-50 years who received an allogeneic stem cell transplant from a related donor, was CMV-positive, and had no GVHD. After a transplant, some T cells may be of graft donor origin. The CDR3 loop reads CASSVEFTSGVGSYNEQFF. The sequence in DNA is TGTGCCAGCAGCGTAGAGTTCACTAGCGGGGTAGGGTCCTACAATGAGCAGTTCTTC.